Below are 15 T cell receptor beta chains sequenced from a single sample in a study of metastatic and nonmetastatic thyroid tumors. Treatment of any kind had been given to no patient before thyroid surgery. With MiXCR, TCRdb called clones anew from the PCR reads. The sample yields around 32,000 clones, around 7% seen once. Sequenced input: blood. The origin of the receptors is a female donor with papillary thyroid cancer or a benign thyroid nodule (not recorded which). Some clones in this sample may be carry-over from other donors' samples.

This clone appeared many times. V and J are TRBV12-3 or TRBV12-4 and TRBJ1-1, with D possibly TRBD1 on 5 matching bases. This CDR3 is 13 amino acids long. The V end was cut by 5 bases, the J end by 6 bases, with 13 bases between. The CDR3 is CASSARARPEAFF. The CDR3 DNA reads TGTGCCAGCAGTGCCAGGGCGAGGCCTGAAGCTTTCTTT.

The chain links TRBV4-3 to TRBJ2-1, with unresolved D. V was trimmed by 1 base and J by 4 bases, leaving 11 bases between them. Germline CDR1 is LGHNA and CDR2 is YSLEER. This CDR3 has 15 residues. The CDR3 loop is CASSQGSWVYNEQFF. Written as DNA, the CDR3 is TGCGCCAGCAGCCAAGGAAGCTGGGTGTACAATGAGCAGTTCTTC.

For this clone: This may arise from a read error, as a much more abundant clone is one base away. The V and J genes are TRBV11-2 and TRBJ2-5, with 9 positions matching TRBD1. The CDR3 sequence is 17 residues long. The V gene end was trimmed by 4 bases and the J gene end by 4 bases; junction bases not matched to a gene: 13. CDR1 SGHAT and CDR2 FQNNGV come from the germline V gene. CDR3 nucleotides: TGTGCCAGCAGCTCAGAGCTTGAGTGGGACAGGGTAGAGACCCAGTACTTC. Translated: CASSSELEWDRVETQYF.

Sample share makes this clone medium-sized. The V call is TRBV6-2 or TRBV6-3, the J call TRBJ2-7; TRBD2 agrees at 9 bases. V was pared by 4 bases and J by 2 bases, with 6 bases of the junction left unmatched. This CDR3 is built from 15 residues. Germline CDR1 and CDR2: MNHEY and SVGEGT. In DNA form, the CDR3 reads TGTGCCAGCAGTTCCGCGGGAGGGGGGCCCTACGAGCAGTACTTC. Translated: CASSSAGGGPYEQYF.

This chain joins TRBV5-1 and TRBJ1-1; 8 nucleotides agree with TRBD1. Germline V gene sequence: CDR1 SGHRS, CDR2 YFSETQ. This CDR3 comprises 18 residues. The V and J ends lost 4 bases and 0 bases, in that order; junction bases with no gene match: 14. CDR3 amino acids: CASSPNRGSQGMNTEAFF. In nucleotides, the CDR3 is TGCGCCAGCAGCCCTAACAGGGGGAGCCAGGGGATGAACACTGAAGCTTTCTTT.

This clone was counted many times. The chain links TRBV2 to TRBJ1-4; no clear D gene. This CDR3 region has 11 residues. V lost 4 bases, J lost 8 bases, and 5 bases lay in between. In germline, CDR1 is SNHLY, CDR2 FYNNEI. The CDR3 spells CASSVLEKLFF. The DNA for the CDR3 is TGTGCCAGCAGTGTTTTGGAAAAACTGTTTTTT. The full variable domain, completed using reference TRBV2 and TRBJ1-4, is EPEVTQTPSHQVTQMGQEVILRCVPISNHLYFYWYRQILGQKVEFLVSFYNNEISEKSEIFDDQFSVERPDGSNFTLKIRSTKLEDSAMYFCASSVLEKLFFGSGTQLSVL.

This clone was counted at least ten times. The rearrangement links TRBV24-1 to TRBJ2-1, with 7 positions matching TRBD1. The J segment lost 0 bases and the V segment lost 3 bases, leaving 13 bases of the junction unmatched. Germline assignment: CDR1 KGHDR and CDR2 SFDVKD. The CDR3 is 19 residues long. The chain's CDR3 is CATSDRSSSRGSSYNEQFF. Here the CDR3 DNA reads TGTGCCACCAGTGATCGATCCTCCTCCAGGGGGAGCTCCTACAATGAGCAGTTCTTC.

This clone was counted at least ten times. This sequence joins TRBV11-3 and TRBJ1-2; D remains unclear. The length of the CDR3 is 14 residues. Per germline, CDR1 SGHNT and CDR2 YENEEA. V was cut by 0 bases and J by 8 bases, with 13 bases left in between. The CDR3 coding sequence is TGTGCCAGCAGCTTAGATATCGCCGGGGTCGGCTACACCTTC. Protein product: CASSLDIAGVGYTF.

This clone has a count of ten or more. The J gene is TRBJ1-2, the V gene TRBV2; D might be TRBD1 (5 bases). Germline V lookup: CDR1 SNHLY, CDR2 FYNNEI. V gave up 6 bases and J gave up 4 bases, with 15 bases separating them. This CDR3 region has 14 residues. In DNA, the CDR3 is TGTGCCAGCAGAGGGACGGTTCTGGGCTATGGCTACACCTTC. This gives the protein CASRGTVLGYGYTF. Full variable domain (rest looked up from reference TRBV2 and TRBJ1-2): EPEVTQTPSHQVTQMGQEVILRCVPISNHLYFYWYRQILGQKVEFLVSFYNNEISEKSEIFDDQFSVERPDGSNFTLKIRSTKLEDSAMYFCASRGTVLGYGYTFGSGTRLTVV.

As regards this clone: One base away lies a much larger clone, so this may be a sequencing read error. Within the sample, other DNA sequences also encode this same CDR3. This sequence joins TRBV4-3 and TRBJ1-1, with 7 bases that match TRBD1. The germline V gene encodes CDR1 LGHNA and CDR2 YSLEER. The CDR3 loop spans 14 amino acids. CDR3 sequence reads: CASSQVRQGAEAFF. The DNA of the CDR3 is TGCGCTAGCAGCCAAGTGAGACAGGGAGCTGAAGCTTTCTTT.

This clone was recorded many times. Different DNA sequences within this sample yield the same CDR3. CDR3 sequence reads: CASRRRGSDEQFF. CDR3 in DNA: TGCGCCAGCAGACGACGGGGATCTGATGAGCAGTTCTTC. The chain recombines TRBV5-1 with TRBJ2-1, with D possibly TRBD2 on 5 matching bases. The ends were cut back, 5 bases at V and 8 bases at J, with 14 bases in the middle. The CDR3 runs to 13 residues. Per the germline V gene, CDR1 is SGHRS and CDR2 is YFSETQ.

This clone is medium-sized (0.01 to 0.1%) in the sample. V and J are TRBV24-1 and TRBJ2-2, with D possibly being TRBD1 or TRBD2 (5 bases each). V was cut by 4 bases and J by 5 bases, with 19 bases left in between. CDR1 is KGHDR and CDR2 is SFDVKD in the germline V gene. The CDR3 has 17 residues. The CDR3 coding sequence is TGTGCCACCAGTGACCCCCCTGGGACCGCCGGGACCGGGGAGCTGTTTTTT. The encoded protein is CATSDPPGTAGTGELFF.

There are many counts of this clone. This chain uses TRBV20-1 with TRBJ1-6; weak D call: TRBD1 (5 bases). This CDR3 has 15 amino acids. V dropped 2 bases and J dropped 7 bases, with 15 bases sitting between them. Germline V CDR1 and CDR2: DFQATT, SNEGSKA (reference sequence). The CDR3 here is CSARQRGPRNSPLHF. The CDR3 DNA reads TGCAGTGCTAGACAACGGGGACCGCGGAATTCACCCCTCCACTTT.

This clone occurred many times. V is TRBV4-3 and J is TRBJ1-1; D may be TRBD1 (6 bases). Germline V CDR1 and CDR2: LGHNA, YSLEER. The germline V and J ends were trimmed by 8 bases and 0 bases, with 19 bases remaining between them. The CDR3 is made up of 16 amino acids. CDR3 amino acids: CASAWQGFGMNTEAFF. For the CDR3, the DNA is TGCGCCAGCGCCTGGCAGGGGTTTGGAATGAACACTGAAGCTTTCTTT.

This clone has at least ten counts. The rearrangement joins TRBV6-1 to TRBJ1-4, with TRBD1 matching 9 bases. V trimming: 5 bases; J trimming: 7 bases; junction bases outside the gene matches: 8. Germline assignment: CDR1 MNHNS and CDR2 SASEGT. There are 15 residues in the CDR3. The CDR3 loop reads CASSSTGGVVEKLFF. DNA for the CDR3: TGTGCCAGCAGTAGCACAGGGGGCGTAGTTGAAAAACTGTTTTTT.